The rows below give T cell receptor beta chains drawn from one sample of a study of OX40 agonist ivuxolimab in advanced cancers. Profiled with immunoSEQ multiplex PCR; TCRdb holds only in-frame clones, not every one. The sample includes about 17,000 clones, about four fifths of them seen just once. The sample consisted of CD4+ or CD8+ T cells sorted from blood, taken in a trial of the OX40 agonist ivuxolimab. These receptors were obtained from an adult with an advanced solid tumor such as melanoma, head and neck, liver or kidney cancer. Both conserved end residues are part of each CDR3. The order of the fields is V gene, D gene, J gene, clone size, CDR3 protein, CDR3 DNA. The D gene is left open where the match is weak. Clone size, where shown, is once, few, many, or a class for clones that have expanded.

V: TRBV6-1; D: NA; J: TRBJ1-1; size: NA; CDR3: CASSGWTVNTEAFF; DNA: TGTGCCAGCAGTGGATGGACAGTGAACACTGAAGCTTTCTTT
V: TRBV4-1; D: NA; J: TRBJ1-1; size: NA; CDR3: CASSHKNTEAFF; DNA: TGCGCCAGCAGCCACAAGAACACTGAAGCTTTCTTT
V: TRBV5-1; D: NA; J: TRBJ1-6; size: NA; CDR3: CASSSDGGMGSPLHF; DNA: TGCGCCAGCAGCTCAGATGGGGGTATGGGGTCACCCCTCCACTTT
V: TRBV5-6; D: NA; J: TRBJ1-4; size: NA; CDR3: CASSFHEERATNEKLFF; DNA: TGTGCCAGCAGCTTTCATGAGGAAAGAGCAACTAATGAAAAACTGTTTTTT
V: TRBV9; D: TRBD1; J: TRBJ2-7; size: NA; CDR3: CASSPRQGAYEQYF; DNA: TGTGCCAGCAGCCCCCGACAGGGAGCCTACGAGCAGTACTTC
V: TRBV18; D: TRBD1; J: TRBJ1-1; size: once; CDR3: CASSGGTADYTEAFF; DNA: TGTGCCAGCTCAGGCGGGACAGCCGATTACACTGAAGCTTTCTTT
V: TRBV19; D: TRBD1; J: TRBJ2-1; size: once; CDR3: CASSVQGPTYNEQFF; DNA: TGTGCCAGTAGTGTACAGGGGCCCACCTACAATGAGCAGTTCTTC
V: TRBV27; D: TRBD1; J: TRBJ1-5; size: medium-sized; CDR3: CASSLRPGGDQPQHF; DNA: TGTGCCAGCAGTTTAAGGCCAGGGGGCGATCAGCCCCAGCATTTT
V: TRBV4-1; D: TRBD2; J: TRBJ2-5; size: NA; CDR3: CASSQWGLAGSQETQYF; DNA: TGCGCCAGCAGCCAATGGGGGCTAGCGGGGAGCCAAGAGACCCAGTACTTC
V: TRBV6-5; D: NA; J: TRBJ1-5; size: NA; CDR3: CASSYSREFNQPQHF; DNA: TGTGCCAGCAGTTACTCTAGGGAGTTCAATCAGCCCCAGCATTTT
V: TRBV5-6; D: NA; J: TRBJ2-1; size: NA; CDR3: CASSLGVREQFF; DNA: TGTGCCAGCAGCTTGGGGGTCAGGGAGCAGTTCTTC
V: TRBV7-9; D: NA; J: TRBJ1-2; size: NA; CDR3: CASSSLRTEVFYGYTF; DNA: TGTGCCAGCAGCTCCTTAAGGACAGAGGTGTTCTATGGCTACACCTTC
V: TRBV27; D: TRBD2; J: TRBJ2-1; size: NA; CDR3: CASSWLVAGLSEQFF; DNA: TGTGCCAGCAGTTGGTTGGTAGCGGGATTATCTGAGCAGTTCTTC
V: TRBV19; D: NA; J: TRBJ1-5; size: NA; CDR3: CASSIEVPDQPQHF; DNA: TGTGCCAGTAGTATAGAAGTTCCTGATCAGCCCCAGCATTTT
V: TRBV29-1; D: TRBD2; J: TRBJ2-7; size: NA; CDR3: CSVDGLAGNYEQYF; DNA: TGCAGCGTTGACGGGCTAGCGGGAAACTACGAGCAGTACTTC
V: TRBV29-1; D: NA; J: TRBJ2-5; size: NA; CDR3: CSVVEEGETQYF; DNA: TGCAGCGTTGTTGAAGAAGGAGAGACCCAGTACTTC
V: TRBV21-1; D: NA; J: TRBJ1-4; size: NA; CDR3: CASSKVGAGEKLFF; DNA: TGTGCCAGCAGCAAAGTGGGGGCTGGAGAAAAACTGTTTTTT
V: TRBV7-9; D: NA; J: TRBJ1-2; size: NA; CDR3: CASSWMVGHYGYTF; DNA: TGTGCCAGCAGCTGGATGGTAGGGCACTATGGCTACACCTTC
V: TRBV29-1; D: TRBD1; J: TRBJ2-1; size: NA; CDR3: CSVPTGGAYNEQFF; DNA: TGCAGCGTTCCGACAGGGGGCGCGTACAATGAGCAGTTCTTC
V: TRBV19; D: TRBD1; J: TRBJ2-2; size: NA; CDR3: CASSFTGGGTGELFF; DNA: TGTGCCAGTAGTTTCACAGGGGGCGGGACCGGGGAGCTGTTTTTT
V: TRBV9; D: NA; J: TRBJ2-3; size: NA; CDR3: CASSVGAENTDTQYF; DNA: TGTGCCAGCAGCGTAGGGGCGGAAAACACAGATACGCAGTATTTT
V: TRBV10-1; D: NA; J: TRBJ1-4; size: NA; CDR3: CASSELEANEKLFF; DNA: TGCGCCAGCAGTGAGTTGGAAGCTAATGAAAAACTGTTTTTT
V: TRBV27; D: TRBD1; J: TRBJ2-1; size: NA; CDR3: CASSSPDRGTYNEQFF; DNA: TGTGCCAGCAGTTCACCGGACAGGGGCACCTACAATGAGCAGTTCTTC
V: TRBV15; D: NA; J: TRBJ1-4; size: NA; CDR3: CATSRTLPGRMNEKLFF; DNA: TGTGCCACCAGCAGAACCCTCCCGGGGAGAATGAATGAAAAACTGTTTTTT
V: TRBV5-4; D: NA; J: TRBJ2-7; size: NA; CDR3: CASSWGDSFGPYEQYF; DNA: TGTGCCAGCAGCTGGGGGGACAGCTTTGGTCCCTACGAGCAGTACTTC
V: TRBV2; D: NA; J: TRBJ2-7; size: NA; CDR3: CASSEGRTGSYEQYF; DNA: TGTGCCAGCAGTGAAGGCCGCACGGGCTCCTACGAGCAGTACTTC
V: TRBV6-5; D: NA; J: TRBJ1-2; size: NA; CDR3: CASSSRVLGDYGYTF; DNA: TGTGCCAGCAGTTCCCGGGTCCTAGGAGACTATGGCTACACCTTC
V: TRBV7-8; D: TRBD2; J: TRBJ2-3; size: NA; CDR3: CASSPPRGGRDTQYF; DNA: TGTGCCAGCAGCCCCCCGCGGGGGGGCCGAGATACGCAGTATTTT
V: TRBV2; D: NA; J: TRBJ1-1; size: NA; CDR3: CASIGGTEAFF; DNA: TGTGCCAGCATTGGGGGGACTGAAGCTTTCTTT
V: TRBV5-6; D: TRBD1; J: TRBJ1-2; size: NA; CDR3: CASSPGQGGYGYTF; DNA: TGTGCCAGCAGCCCCGGACAGGGTGGCTATGGCTACACCTTC
V: TRBV9; D: NA; J: TRBJ2-3; size: NA; CDR3: CASSPPAGGADTQYF; DNA: TGTGCCAGCAGCCCCCCGGCAGGAGGAGCCGATACGCAGTATTTT
V: TRBV5-5; D: NA; J: TRBJ1-3; size: few; CDR3: CASSSEPFPLGNTIYF; DNA: TGTGCCAGCAGCTCGGAACCCTTCCCCCTTGGAAACACCATATATTTT
V: TRBV18; D: NA; J: TRBJ1-4; size: NA; CDR3: CASSPEDGYEKLFF; DNA: TGTGCCAGCTCACCAGAGGACGGTTATGAAAAACTGTTTTTT
V: TRBV25-1; D: TRBD1; J: TRBJ2-1; size: medium-sized; CDR3: CASSEDRIVDEQFF; DNA: TGTGCCAGCAGTGAGGACAGGATTGTGGATGAGCAGTTCTTC
V: TRBV19; D: NA; J: TRBJ1-5; size: NA; CDR3: CASSVTVYSNQPQHF; DNA: TGTGCCAGTAGTGTAACAGTCTATAGCAATCAGCCCCAGCATTTT
V: TRBV7-8; D: TRBD1; J: TRBJ2-2; size: NA; CDR3: CASSQPGQTNTGELFF; DNA: TGTGCCAGCAGCCAACCGGGACAGACGAACACCGGGGAGCTGTTTTTT
V: TRBV5-1; D: TRBD1; J: TRBJ2-7; size: NA; CDR3: CASSKGTGAAYEQYF; DNA: TGCGCCAGCAGCAAGGGGACAGGGGCAGCCTACGAGCAGTACTTC